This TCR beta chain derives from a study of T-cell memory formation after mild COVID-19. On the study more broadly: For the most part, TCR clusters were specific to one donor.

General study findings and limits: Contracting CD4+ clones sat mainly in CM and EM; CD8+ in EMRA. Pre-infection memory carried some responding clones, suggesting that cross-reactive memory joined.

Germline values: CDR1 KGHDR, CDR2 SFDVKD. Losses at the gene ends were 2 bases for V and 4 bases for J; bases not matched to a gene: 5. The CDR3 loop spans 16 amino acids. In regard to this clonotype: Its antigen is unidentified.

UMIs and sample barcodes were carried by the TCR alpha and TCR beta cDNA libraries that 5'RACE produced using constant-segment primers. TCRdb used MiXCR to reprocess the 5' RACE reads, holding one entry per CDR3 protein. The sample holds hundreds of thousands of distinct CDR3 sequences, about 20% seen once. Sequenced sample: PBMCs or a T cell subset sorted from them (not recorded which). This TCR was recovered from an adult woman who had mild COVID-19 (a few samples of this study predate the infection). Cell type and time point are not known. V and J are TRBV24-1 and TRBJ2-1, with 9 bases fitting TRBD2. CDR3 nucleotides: TGTGCCACCAGTGATTCTAGCGGGAAGGGATACAATGAGCAGTTCTTC. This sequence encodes CATSDSSGKGYNEQFF.